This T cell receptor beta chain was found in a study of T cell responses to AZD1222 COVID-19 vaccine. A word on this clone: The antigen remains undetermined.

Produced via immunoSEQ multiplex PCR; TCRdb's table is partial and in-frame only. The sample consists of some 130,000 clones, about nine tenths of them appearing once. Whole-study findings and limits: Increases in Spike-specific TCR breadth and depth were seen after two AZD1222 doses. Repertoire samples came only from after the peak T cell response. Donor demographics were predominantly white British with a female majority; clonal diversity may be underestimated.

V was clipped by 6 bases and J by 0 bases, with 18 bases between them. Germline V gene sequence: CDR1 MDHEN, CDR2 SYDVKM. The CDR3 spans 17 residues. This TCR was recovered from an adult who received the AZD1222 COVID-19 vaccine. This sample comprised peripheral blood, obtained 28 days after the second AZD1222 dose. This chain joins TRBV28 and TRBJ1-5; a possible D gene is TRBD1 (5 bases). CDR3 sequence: CASSSVLRGYSNQPQHF. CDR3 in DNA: TGTGCCAGCAGCTCCGTCCTACGGGGGTATAGCAATCAGCCCCAGCATTTT. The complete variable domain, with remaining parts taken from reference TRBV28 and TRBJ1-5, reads DVKVTQSSRYLVKRTGEKVFLECVQDMDHENMFWYRQDPGLGLRLIYFSYDVKMKEKGDIPEGYSVSREKKERFSLILESASTNQTSMYLCASSSVLRGYSNQPQHFGDGTRLSIL.